This T cell receptor beta chain was sequenced in a study of T cell repertoires in cytomegalovirus infection. Overall study: Indications of both CMV infection and matching HLA type were provided by public TCR beta signatures.

The CDR3 is 14 amino acids. The trim removed 7 bases at V and 7 bases at J, leaving 12 bases unmatched. CDR1 is SGHAT, CDR2 FQNNGV, per germline. This clonotype came up many times. Each CDR3 protein gets one entry after TCRdb re-called the reads with MiXCR. The sample consists of about 460,000 distinct CDR3 sequences, about 11% of them appearing once. The specimen was PBMCs. This receptor was taken from a human donor in good health (CMV status not recorded). Some clones in this sample may be carry-over from other donors' samples. The V gene is TRBV11-2, the J gene TRBJ2-7; 8 bases agree with TRBD1. The CDR3: CASTTDRGGREQYF. The CDR3 DNA sequence: TGTGCCAGCACCACCGACAGGGGAGGACGTGAGCAGTACTTC.